These 29 T cell receptor beta chains were sequenced from one sample in a study of spatial heterogeneity in lung cancer (dated by TCRdb to the late 2010s). The sample's time point label, decoded: sample taken at primary tumor resection. For TCR sequencing, whole RNA was extracted from tumor and nontumor lung tissue, or from cryopreserved PBMC samples, and no cell sorting was done. The receptor library was made with 5' RACE. Sequencer: NextSeq 500. TCRdb itself trimmed the public reads at Q25 with fastp, ran MiXCR and retained productive beta chains. Each CDR3 protein gets just one entry, which takes the most common genes and DNA from the rows behind it. The table for this sample lists about 80,000 distinct CDR3 sequences; approximately 20% of them were counted only once. The ten biggest clones cover roughly 5.6% of the sample. The sample here was PBMCs, taken at surgery. These receptors originate from a male donor with early-stage non-small cell lung cancer.

Many counts were recorded for this clonotype. This sequence joins TRBV12-3 or TRBV12-4 and TRBJ2-3, with 7 bases matching TRBD2. The CDR3 is 15 amino acids. The trim removed 3 bases at V and 1 base at J, leaving 4 bases unmatched. The CDR3 reads CASSFLADRTDTQYF. The CDR3 bases are TGTGCCAGCAGTTTCCTAGCGGATCGCACAGATACGCAGTATTTT.

This clonotype has a handful of counts. The chain links TRBV5-1 to TRBJ2-2; weak D call: TRBD1 (6 bases). V shed 0 bases and J shed 2 bases, with 11 bases lying between them. Germline V gene lookup returns CDR1 SGHRS and CDR2 YFSETQ. The CDR3 totals 16 residues. CDR3 DNA: TGCGCCAGCAGCTTGGAGGCAGGGGCAAACACCGGGGAGCTGTTTTTT. Protein: CASSLEAGANTGELFF.

This clonotype was seen only a few times. The CDR3, as DNA: TGTGCCAGCAGTGCCGGACGGAAGAATTCACCCCTCCACTTT. It codes for CASSAGRKNSPLHF. This chain uses TRBV2 with TRBJ1-6; D is undetermined. Germline V CDR1 and CDR2: SNHLY, FYNNEI. This CDR3 comprises 14 residues. The V and J ends lost 4 bases and 7 bases respectively, with 11 bases between them.

The V and J genes are TRBV5-1 and TRBJ2-1, with D hard to call. The CDR3 spans 15 residues. Germline loops: CDR1 SGHRS, CDR2 YFSETQ. The V end lost 4 bases, the J end lost 3 bases, and 14 bases lay between the germline ends. Written as DNA, the CDR3 is TGCGCCAGCAGCCAGGACCCAGACTTCTACAATGAGCAGTTCTTC. This sequence encodes CASSQDPDFYNEQFF.

This clonotype came up a few times. V is TRBV2 and J is TRBJ1-4; perhaps TRBD1 as D (5 bases). The CDR3 consists of 12 residues. Germline assignment: CDR1 SNHLY and CDR2 FYNNEI. Trimming removed 11 bases at V and 8 bases at J, with 15 bases between. Here the CDR3 reads CAGGGVREKLFF. The CDR3 bases are TGTGCCGGCGGGGGTGTACGGGAAAAACTGTTTTTT. Full variable domain (missing parts from reference TRBV2 and TRBJ1-4): EPEVTQTPSHQVTQMGQEVILRCVPISNHLYFYWYRQILGQKVEFLVSFYNNEISEKSEIFDDQFSVERPDGSNFTLKIRSTKLEDSAMYFCAGGGVREKLFFGSGTQLSVL.

The chain recombines TRBV28 with TRBJ1-2, with D unclear. This CDR3 comprises 15 residues. Per germline, CDR1 MDHEN and CDR2 SYDVKM. Trimming took off 5 bases at V and 1 base at J, with 14 bases between the two ends. The DNA for the CDR3 is TGTGCCAGCAGTATAACGGTAACATATAACTATGGCTACACCTTC. Protein sequence: CASSITVTYNYGYTF.

This clonotype was seen many times. The rearrangement uses TRBV7-2 and TRBJ2-5; TRBD1 agrees at 8 bases. The V segment lost 0 bases and the J segment 5 bases; nucleotides outside the gene matches: 14. In germline, CDR1 is SGHTA, CDR2 FQGNSA. The CDR3 runs 18 residues. CDR3 sequence (DNA): TGTGCCAGCAGCTTAGCGCTAAATCAGGGGGCGATCAAGGAGACCCAGTACTTC. Its translation: CASSLALNQGAIKETQYF.

V gene TRBV5-1 combines with J gene TRBJ2-7; no reliable D call. Per the germline V gene, CDR1 is SGHRS and CDR2 is YFSETQ. The CDR3 extends over 13 amino acids. V lost 3 bases, J lost 0 bases, and 7 bases lay in between. The CDR3 protein is CASSWEPSYEQYF. In nucleotides, the CDR3 is TGCGCCAGCAGCTGGGAACCCTCCTACGAGCAGTACTTC.

The table lists this clonotype with many counts. This chain connects TRBV7-9 to TRBJ2-5, with 8 bases matching TRBD2. Germline values: CDR1 SEHNR, CDR2 FQNEAQ (reference sequence). This CDR3 has 14 amino acids. J gave up 5 bases and V 5 bases, and 7 bases lay outside the gene matches. CDR3 residues: CASSPGTSSETQYF. Here the CDR3 DNA reads TGTGCCAGCAGCCCCGGGACTAGTAGTGAGACCCAGTACTTC.

This clonotype was detected only a few times. This chain connects TRBV28 to TRBJ2-3; 7 bases fit TRBD1. The CDR3 runs to 15 residues. V lost 6 bases and J lost 2; bases outside the gene matches: 8. The V gene's germline CDR1 is MDHEN and CDR2 SYDVKM. CDR3: CASSSGTDFTDTQYF. In DNA, the CDR3 is TGTGCCAGCAGCTCCGGGACAGATTTCACAGATACGCAGTATTTT.

V is TRBV28 and J is TRBJ1-1; perhaps TRBD1 as D (6 bases). From germline, CDR1 is MDHEN and CDR2 SYDVKM. This CDR3 has 13 amino acids. V shed 6 bases and J shed 5 bases, with 13 bases lying between them. CDR3 residues: CASRPTQGTEAFF. DNA of the CDR3: TGTGCCAGCAGACCCACCCAGGGGACTGAAGCTTTCTTT. Variable domain in full (rest from reference TRBV28 and TRBJ1-1): DVKVTQSSRYLVKRTGEKVFLECVQDMDHENMFWYRQDPGLGLRLIYFSYDVKMKEKGDIPEGYSVSREKKERFSLILESASTNQTSMYLCASRPTQGTEAFFGQGTRLTVV.

This rearrangement joins TRBV7-3 to TRBJ1-2, with a weak D call TRBD1 (6 bases). V was cut by 4 bases and J by 0 bases, with 15 bases left in between. From germline, CDR1 is SGHTA and CDR2 FQGTGA. The CDR3 runs 16 residues. This chain's CDR3 is CASSSPGHGPNYGYTF. The CDR3 DNA follows: TGTGCCAGCAGCTCCCCGGGACATGGTCCTAACTATGGCTACACCTTC.

In regard to this clonotype: A much larger clone sits a single nucleotide away, making a read error possible. The J gene is TRBJ2-7, the V gene TRBV5-5, with 10 bases lining up with TRBD1. From germline, CDR1 is SGHKS and CDR2 YYEKEE (reference sequence). The CDR3 runs 14 residues. The CDR3 bases are TGTGCCAGCAGAATGACAGGGGGCTACTCCGAGCTGTACTTC. As protein: CASRMTGGYSELYF.

This clonotype has at least ten counts. The V and J genes are TRBV29-1 and TRBJ1-6; D unclear. The germline CDR1 and CDR2 sequences are SQVTM and ANQGSEA. The length of the CDR3 is 13 residues. Trimming pared 4 bases from V and 8 bases from J, leaving 12 bases between. For the CDR3, the DNA is TGCAGCGTTGGAATGGACGGGGATTCACCCCTCCACTTT. It is translated as CSVGMDGDSPLHF.

V and J are TRBV6-2 or TRBV6-3 and TRBJ2-7; TRBD1 matches at 7 bases. The germline gives CDR1 MNHEY, CDR2 SVGEGT. This CDR3 has 14 residues. V shed 7 bases, J shed 6 bases, and the junction held 12 bases outside the gene matches. CDR3 amino acids: CASIDRQGTTEQYF. The CDR3 DNA is TGTGCCAGCATCGATCGACAGGGAACAACCGAGCAGTACTTC.

V and J are TRBV27 and TRBJ2-7; the match to TRBD1 covers 8 bases. The CDR3 is 15 residues long. V was pared by 0 bases and J by 2 bases, with 3 bases of the junction left unmatched. Germline V gene data show CDR1 as MNHEY and CDR2 as SMNVEV (reference sequence). As DNA, the CDR3 is TGTGCCAGCAGTTTATCAGGCAGGGGGCCCTACGAGCAGTACTTC. Its protein product is CASSLSGRGPYEQYF.

This sequence joins TRBV6-1 and TRBJ1-5; no firm D call. Germline loops: CDR1 MNHNS, CDR2 SASEGT. CDR3 length: 14 amino acids. V dropped 6 bases and J dropped 5 bases, with 14 bases sitting between them. CDR3 protein: CASRKTDVDQPQHF. The CDR3 DNA sequence: TGTGCCAGCAGAAAAACAGACGTAGATCAGCCCCAGCATTTT.

This chain links TRBV27 with TRBJ2-6, with D possibly TRBD1 on 5 matching bases. The V gene lost 5 bases and the J gene lost 0 bases, with 8 bases spanning the gap. There are 15 residues in the CDR3. The germline V gene has CDR1 MNHEY and CDR2 SMNVEV (reference sequence). The CDR3 coding sequence is TGTGCCAGCAGTAGACAGATCTCTGGGGCCAACGTCCTGACTTTC. It translates to CASSRQISGANVLTF.

The chain links TRBV7-2 to TRBJ2-3, with 8 nucleotides matching TRBD2. Germline CDR1 is SGHTA and CDR2 is FQGNSA. The CDR3 length is 18 residues. J lost 0 bases, V lost 4 bases, and 12 bases had no gene match. DNA for the CDR3: TGTGCCAGCAGCTCCCCTATGGGCGGGAGGCCGAGCACAGATACGCAGTATTTT. It translates to CASSSPMGGRPSTDTQYF.

The chain employs TRBV7-8 and TRBJ1-3, with 7 nucleotides matching TRBD1. The CDR3 has 14 amino acids. Germline-derived CDR1 and CDR2 are SGHVS and FQNEAQ. Trimming at V came to 4 bases and at J to 0 bases, leaving 0 bases not matched to a gene. This CDR3 is CASSSGGSGNTIYF. The CDR3 bases are TGTGCCAGCAGCTCAGGGGGCTCTGGAAACACCATATATTTT.

V gene TRBV21-1 combines with J gene TRBJ2-7. TRBV21-1 is annotated as a pseudogene. CDR3 length: 17 amino acids. The CDR3 DNA is TGTGCCAGCAGCAATCCGTCACCGAGGCCGCCTTCCTACGAGCAGTACTTC. Its protein product is CASSNPSPRPPSYEQYF.

This chain links TRBV5-1 with TRBJ2-2, with D maybe TRBD2 (7 bases). Germline CDR1 and CDR2: SGHRS and YFSETQ. V lost 3 bases and J 7 bases, leaving 16 bases between the germline ends. The CDR3 is 15 residues long. The CDR3 protein is CASSSRGPRDGELFF. The CDR3 bases are TGCGCCAGCAGCTCGCGGGGGCCCAGGGACGGGGAGCTGTTTTTT.

This clonotype was detected once. J is TRBJ2-3 and V is TRBV12-3 or TRBV12-4; unclear D gene. The V and J ends lost 3 bases and 1 base respectively, with 8 bases between them. CDR3 length: 14 amino acids. CDR3 residues: CASSFLAGTDTQYF. CDR3 bases: TGTGCCAGCAGTTTCCTCGCGGGCACAGATACGCAGTATTTT.

This clonotype was seen only a few times. The genes are TRBV12-3 or TRBV12-4 and TRBJ1-2; the D gene is possibly TRBD1 (6 bases). V gave up 2 bases and J gave up 4 bases, with 17 bases separating them. This CDR3 region has 16 residues. The CDR3 here is CASSLSSQGRPYGYTF. The CDR3 DNA reads as TGTGCCAGCAGTTTAAGTTCGCAGGGGAGACCCTATGGCTACACCTTC.

Only a few counts were recorded for this clonotype. The chain combines TRBV28 with TRBJ1-3; 11 bases match TRBD1. The germline CDR1 and CDR2 sequences are MDHEN and SYDVKM. V was clipped by 4 bases and J by 4 bases; unmatched bases: 6. There are 16 residues in the CDR3. CDR3 nucleotides: TGTGCCAGCAGTTACGGACAGGGGGCGAGGGGAAACACCATATATTTT. Translation gives CASSYGQGARGNTIYF.

This clonotype came up a few times. The genes are TRBV18 and TRBJ2-7, with 8 bases fitting TRBD1. Germline V gene lookup returns CDR1 KGHSH and CDR2 LQKENI. The CDR3 spans 12 residues. V was clipped by 8 bases and J by 6 bases; unmatched bases: 6. The chain's CDR3 is CASSFTGGEQYF. As DNA, the CDR3 is TGTGCCAGCAGCTTTACAGGGGGCGAGCAGTACTTC.

This clonotype showed up just a few times. V is TRBV7-8 and J is TRBJ2-5; D remains ambiguous. The V end lost 7 bases, the J end lost 1 base, and 10 bases lay between the germline ends. Germline CDR1 reads SGHVS; CDR2 reads FQNEAQ. The CDR3 runs to 13 residues. The CDR3 sequence: CASKTESQETQYF. CDR3 bases: TGTGCCAGCAAAACAGAGAGCCAAGAGACCCAGTACTTC.

This chain links TRBV5-1 with TRBJ1-4; 9 positions match TRBD1. This CDR3 has 14 amino acids. V lost 4 bases, J lost 6 bases, and 4 bases stayed unmatched. Germline V gene data show CDR1 as SGHRS and CDR2 as YFSETQ. DNA for the CDR3: TGCGCCAGCAGCGCCGGGACAGGGTATGAAAAACTGTTTTTT. Its translation is CASSAGTGYEKLFF. The complete variable domain, with remaining parts taken from reference TRBV5-1 and TRBJ1-4, reads KAGVTQTPRYLIKTRGQQVTLSCSPISGHRSVSWYQQTPGQGLQFLFEYFSETQRNKGNFPGRFSGRQFSNSRSEMNVSTLELGDSALYLCASSAGTGYEKLFFGSGTQLSVL.

The chain carries TRBV6-2 or TRBV6-3 and TRBJ1-4; tentatively, D is TRBD1 (5 bases). Germline-derived CDR1 and CDR2 are MNHEY and SVGEGT. CDR3 length equals 13 residues. V lost 8 bases to trimming and J lost 7 bases, with 14 bases between them. CDR3 bases: TGTGCCAGCGGCGGCCAGGGTAGTGAAAAACTGTTTTTT. This sequence encodes CASGGQGSEKLFF.